Shown below are 11 T cell receptor beta chains from a single sample sequenced in a study of PD-1 blockade in classical Hodgkin lymphoma. Every patient relapsed after autologous stem cell transplantation, and brentuximab vedotin exposure varied. Negative selection with magnetic separation was used to purify CD4+ T cells from thawed PBMCs. Produced via immunoSEQ multiplex PCR; TCRdb's table is partial and in-frame only. This sample has 25,000 to 35,000 clones, with roughly 87% found just once. The material was CD4+ T cells from blood, obtained at baseline. Receptors originate from a human donor with classical Hodgkin lymphoma.

J is TRBJ2-3 and V is TRBV5-8; no definite D call. The CDR3 is made up of 13 amino acids. The germline V gene has CDR1 SGHTS and CDR2 YDEGEE. V gave up 1 base and J gave up 3 bases, with 6 bases separating them. The CDR3: CASSLLETDTQYF. The DNA of the CDR3 is TGTGCCAGCAGCTTGTTGGAGACAGATACGCAGTATTTT.

J is TRBJ1-2 and V is TRBV29-1; D possibly corresponds to TRBD1 (5 bases). Trimming cost V 4 bases and J 4 bases, with 13 bases left between them. Per germline, CDR1 SQVTM and CDR2 ANQGSEA. The CDR3 sequence is 13 residues long. The CDR3 here is CSVAARAGYGYTF. The DNA for the CDR3 is TGCAGCGTTGCTGCCAGGGCGGGCTATGGCTACACCTTC.

The CDR3 is CSAGATYEQYF. The CDR3 DNA reads as TGCAGCGCTGGGGCCACCTACGAGCAGTACTTC. The rearrangement links TRBV29-1 to TRBJ2-7, with D possibly being TRBD1 (5 bases). Trimming removed 7 bases at V and 2 bases at J, with 9 bases between. The length of the CDR3 is 11 residues. The germline CDR1 and CDR2 sequences are SQVTM and ANQGSEA.

CDR3: CASSRSNEQFF. The CDR3 nucleotides are TGTGCCAGCAGCCGGAGTAACGAGCAGTTCTTC. V and J are TRBV5-4 and TRBJ2-1, with no clear D. V lost 4 bases and J lost 10, with 9 bases in between. CDR3 size: 11 residues. CDR1 and CDR2 from the germline V gene are SGHNT and YYREEE (reference sequence).

V usage is TRBV19 and J usage is TRBJ2-2; D unresolved. Per the germline V gene, CDR1 is LNHDA and CDR2 is SQIVND (reference sequence). The CDR3 extends over 14 amino acids. Trimming left V 1 base short and J 7 bases short, with 10 bases between. This CDR3 reads CASSIVGRLGELFF. The CDR3 DNA reads TGTGCCAGTAGTATAGTGGGCCGCCTCGGGGAGCTGTTTTTT.

The genes are TRBV29-1 and TRBJ2-2; D uncertain. The CDR3 has 13 residues. V dropped 4 bases and J dropped 0 bases, with 6 bases sitting between them. CDR1 is SQVTM, CDR2 ANQGSEA, per germline. CDR3 nucleotide sequence: TGCAGCGTTGGCAGGACGAACACCGGGGAGCTGTTTTTT. Translating it yields CSVGRTNTGELFF.

V is TRBV6-1 and J is TRBJ1-2, with 9 bases lining up with TRBD1. CDR3 length: 15 amino acids. Per germline, CDR1 MNHNS and CDR2 SASEGT. The J segment lost 3 bases and the V segment lost 8 bases, leaving 10 bases of the junction unmatched. CDR3 DNA sequence: TGTGCCAGCTTCAACTGGGACAGGGAATACTATGGCTACACCTTC. Protein sequence: CASFNWDREYYGYTF.

V gene TRBV19 combines with J gene TRBJ2-1, with a weak D call TRBD1 (5 bases). This CDR3 contains 15 residues. Trimming cost V 4 bases and J 9 bases, with 19 bases left between them. CDR1 is LNHDA, CDR2 SQIVND, per germline (reference sequence). The CDR3: CASSKGSNFQGEQFF. CDR3 bases: TGTGCCAGTAGTAAGGGGTCTAATTTCCAGGGTGAGCAGTTCTTC. The whole variable domain, remainder taken from reference TRBV19 and TRBJ2-1, is DGGITQSPKYLFRKEGQNVTLSCEQNLNHDAMYWYRQDPGQGLRLIYYSQIVNDFQKGDIAEGYSVSREKKESFPLTVTSAQKNPTAFYLCASSKGSNFQGEQFFGPGTRLTVL.

This clone appeared a single time. The chain joins TRBV11-2 to TRBJ2-5; D is perhaps TRBD1 (5 bases). Germline loops: CDR1 SGHAT, CDR2 FQNNGV. Between the trimmed V and J ends, which lost 6 bases and 1 base, there was a span of 6 bases. The CDR3 covers 12 residues. The CDR3 nucleotides read TGTGCCAGCAGAGACAGCCAAGAGACCCAGTACTTC. This gives the protein CASRDSQETQYF.

V and J are TRBV5-6 and TRBJ2-7, with 11 nucleotides matching TRBD2. The J call may be in error: the DNA end matches TRBJ2-1 better. Germline V gives CDR1 SGHDT, CDR2 YYEEEE. This CDR3 has 14 amino acids. The CDR3 here is CASRGLAVYNEQFF. The CDR3 DNA sequence: TGTGCCAGCAGGGGACTAGCGGTCTACAATGAGCAGTTCTTC.

The V gene is TRBV7-2, the J gene TRBJ1-2; D is ambiguous. Trimming pared 5 bases from V and 0 bases from J, leaving 7 bases between. The CDR3 length is 13 residues. Germline V gene lookup returns CDR1 SGHTA and CDR2 FQGNSA. The CDR3, as DNA: TGTGCCAGCAGCGAGGTAGCTAACTATGGCTACACCTTC. This codes for CASSEVANYGYTF. Based on the CDR3 plus reference TRBV7-2 and TRBJ1-2, the full variable domain is GAGVSQSPSNKVTEKGKDVELRCDPISGHTALYWYRQSLGQGLEFLIYFQGNSAPDKSGLPSDRFSAERTGGSVSTLTIQRTQQEDSAVYLCASSEVANYGYTFGSGTRLTVV.